This TCR beta chain was identified during a study of T cell responses to AZD1222 COVID-19 vaccine. Study details: Second-dose intervals of approximately 4 or approximately 12 weeks were pooled.

On this clone itself: The antigen is undetermined.

Whole-study results and caveats: Nearly half of the spike-specific TCRs reportedly recognize variant regions that carry no mutations. White British ancestry dominated among donors, who included more females, and clonal diversity was possibly underestimated.

The CDR3 covers 14 residues. Trimming at V came to 4 bases and at J to 2 bases, leaving 5 bases not matched to a gene. Germline values: CDR1 SGHTS, CDR2 YDEGEE. Clones were sequenced by immunoSEQ multiplex PCR, and TCRdb holds only the in-frame ones, with some missing. Among approximately 100,000 clones listed, roughly 92% were seen once. The input for sequencing was peripheral blood, taken on day 0 of AZD1222 vaccination. This sequence joins TRBV5-8 and TRBJ2-5; 7 bases line up with TRBD1. The TCR was taken from an adult in good health. The DNA of the CDR3 is TGTGCCAGCAGCCCGGGACAGTGGCAAGAGACCCAGTACTTC. Its translation: CASSPGQWQETQYF.